This TCR beta chain was observed in a study of beta chain features in type 1 diabetes. With regard to this clone: What it binds is not known.

Study-level points and caveats: Patients with type 1 diabetes showed fewer VDJ junction insertions and more deletions. Patients and controls would be equally affected if PCR favored shorter templates. cDNA-based reads could over-represent cells with high TCR expression.

After removal of 6 bases from V and 3 bases from J, the junction contained 8 bases not matched to a gene. CDR3 length: 15 residues. Germline CDR1 and CDR2: MNHNY and SVGAGI (reference sequence). TCRB transcripts that were expressed got sequenced, as all of the isolated RNA had been reverse transcribed. TCRdb keeps only in-frame clones here, not all; method: immunoSEQ multiplex PCR. The data contain 400,000 to 450,000 clones, more than 11% of them singletons. Sequenced input: naive CD4+ T cells from blood. The receptor was derived from a man aged 25 to 40 in good health. This chain connects TRBV6-6 to TRBJ1-5, with 7 bases that match TRBD1. CDR3 residues: CASSVTGRDNQPQHF. DNA for the CDR3: TGTGCCAGCAGCGTGACAGGGAGAGACAATCAGCCCCAGCATTTT.